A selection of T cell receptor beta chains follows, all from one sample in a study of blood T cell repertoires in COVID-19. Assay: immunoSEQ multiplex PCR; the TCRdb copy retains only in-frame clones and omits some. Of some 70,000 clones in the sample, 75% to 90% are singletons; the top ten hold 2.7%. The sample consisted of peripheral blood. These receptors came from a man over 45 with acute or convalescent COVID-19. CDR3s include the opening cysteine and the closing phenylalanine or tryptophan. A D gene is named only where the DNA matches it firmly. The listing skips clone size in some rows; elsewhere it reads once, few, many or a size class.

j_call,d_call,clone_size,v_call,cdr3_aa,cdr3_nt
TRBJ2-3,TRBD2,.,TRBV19,CASSSSSGALAPDTQYF,TGTGCCAGTAGTAGCTCTAGCGGGGCGCTGGCCCCAGATACGCAGTATTTT
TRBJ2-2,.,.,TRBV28,CASSPHGTGELFF,TGTGCCAGCAGTCCTCACGGCACCGGGGAGCTGTTTTTT
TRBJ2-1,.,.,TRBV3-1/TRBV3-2,CASSQEGLSYNEQFF,TGTGCCAGCAGCCAAGAGGGACTCTCCTACAATGAGCAGTTCTTC
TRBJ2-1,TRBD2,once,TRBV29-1,CSARLPLRLAGDPYNEQFF,TGCAGCGCTCGCCTCCCCCTCCGACTAGCGGGAGATCCCTACAATGAGCAGTTCTTC
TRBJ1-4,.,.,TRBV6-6,CASSYSPGTNEKLFF,TGTGCCAGCAGTTACTCTCCCGGTACTAATGAAAAACTGTTTTTT
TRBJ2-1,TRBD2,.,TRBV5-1,CASSYLAGGNDNEQFF,TGCGCCAGCAGCTACCTAGCGGGAGGTAACGACAATGAGCAGTTCTTC
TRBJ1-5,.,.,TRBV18,CASSPESNQPQHF,TGTGCCAGCTCACCAGAGAGCAATCAGCCCCAGCATTTT
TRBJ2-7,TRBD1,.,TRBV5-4,CASSLGDREAYEQYF,TGTGCCAGCAGCTTGGGGGACAGGGAAGCCTACGAGCAGTACTTC
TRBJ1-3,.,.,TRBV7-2,CASSYRGLGSRNTIYF,TGTGCCAGCAGCTACCGGGGGTTGGGGTCTAGAAACACCATATATTTT
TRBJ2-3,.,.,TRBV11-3,CASSAYLEALGDTQYF,TGTGCCAGCAGCGCCTACTTGGAGGCGCTAGGAGATACGCAGTATTTT
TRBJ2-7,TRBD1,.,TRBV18,CASSPGLFQGASNEQYF,TGTGCCAGCTCACCGGGTCTGTTTCAGGGGGCTTCCAACGAGCAGTACTTC
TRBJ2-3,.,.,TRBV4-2,CASSQVADPSTDTQYF,TGTGCCAGCAGCCAAGTAGCGGATCCTAGCACAGATACGCAGTATTTT
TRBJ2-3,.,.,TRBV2,CANGADTQYF,TGTGCCAACGGTGCTGATACGCAGTATTTT
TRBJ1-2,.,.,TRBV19,CASSDTGNYGYTF,TGTGCCAGTAGTGACACCGGCAACTATGGCTACACCTTC
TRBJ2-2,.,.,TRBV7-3,CASSPRLENTGELFF,TGTGCCAGCAGCCCCAGACTAGAGAACACCGGGGAGCTGTTTTTT
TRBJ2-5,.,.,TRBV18,CASSPKNTGYSPQETQYF,TGTGCCAGCTCACCTAAGAATACAGGGTATTCCCCACAAGAGACCCAGTACTTC
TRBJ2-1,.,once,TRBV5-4,CASSSTDAGEQFF,TGTGCCAGCAGCTCGACAGATGCAGGCGAGCAGTTCTTC
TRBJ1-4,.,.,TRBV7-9,CASSLTGRGLFF,TGTGCCAGCAGCTTAACCGGGAGGGGACTGTTTTTT
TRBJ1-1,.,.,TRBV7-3,CASSLTGGNTEAFF,TGTGCCAGCAGCTTAACAGGCGGGAACACTGAAGCTTTCTTT
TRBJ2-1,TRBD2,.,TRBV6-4,CASSEGSGRSGEQFF,TGTGCCAGCAGTGAAGGTAGCGGGAGATCGGGTGAGCAGTTCTTC
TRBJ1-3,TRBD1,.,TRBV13,CASSNRGQILGNTIYF,TGTGCCAGCAGCAACAGGGGACAGATCCTTGGAAACACCATATATTTT
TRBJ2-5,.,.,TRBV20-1,CSAIDTFTTKETQYF,TGCAGTGCTATTGATACATTCACCACCAAAGAGACCCAGTACTTC
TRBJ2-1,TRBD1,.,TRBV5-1,CASSRGQSGSYNEQFF,TGCGCCAGCAGCAGGGGGCAGTCAGGCTCCTACAATGAGCAGTTCTTC